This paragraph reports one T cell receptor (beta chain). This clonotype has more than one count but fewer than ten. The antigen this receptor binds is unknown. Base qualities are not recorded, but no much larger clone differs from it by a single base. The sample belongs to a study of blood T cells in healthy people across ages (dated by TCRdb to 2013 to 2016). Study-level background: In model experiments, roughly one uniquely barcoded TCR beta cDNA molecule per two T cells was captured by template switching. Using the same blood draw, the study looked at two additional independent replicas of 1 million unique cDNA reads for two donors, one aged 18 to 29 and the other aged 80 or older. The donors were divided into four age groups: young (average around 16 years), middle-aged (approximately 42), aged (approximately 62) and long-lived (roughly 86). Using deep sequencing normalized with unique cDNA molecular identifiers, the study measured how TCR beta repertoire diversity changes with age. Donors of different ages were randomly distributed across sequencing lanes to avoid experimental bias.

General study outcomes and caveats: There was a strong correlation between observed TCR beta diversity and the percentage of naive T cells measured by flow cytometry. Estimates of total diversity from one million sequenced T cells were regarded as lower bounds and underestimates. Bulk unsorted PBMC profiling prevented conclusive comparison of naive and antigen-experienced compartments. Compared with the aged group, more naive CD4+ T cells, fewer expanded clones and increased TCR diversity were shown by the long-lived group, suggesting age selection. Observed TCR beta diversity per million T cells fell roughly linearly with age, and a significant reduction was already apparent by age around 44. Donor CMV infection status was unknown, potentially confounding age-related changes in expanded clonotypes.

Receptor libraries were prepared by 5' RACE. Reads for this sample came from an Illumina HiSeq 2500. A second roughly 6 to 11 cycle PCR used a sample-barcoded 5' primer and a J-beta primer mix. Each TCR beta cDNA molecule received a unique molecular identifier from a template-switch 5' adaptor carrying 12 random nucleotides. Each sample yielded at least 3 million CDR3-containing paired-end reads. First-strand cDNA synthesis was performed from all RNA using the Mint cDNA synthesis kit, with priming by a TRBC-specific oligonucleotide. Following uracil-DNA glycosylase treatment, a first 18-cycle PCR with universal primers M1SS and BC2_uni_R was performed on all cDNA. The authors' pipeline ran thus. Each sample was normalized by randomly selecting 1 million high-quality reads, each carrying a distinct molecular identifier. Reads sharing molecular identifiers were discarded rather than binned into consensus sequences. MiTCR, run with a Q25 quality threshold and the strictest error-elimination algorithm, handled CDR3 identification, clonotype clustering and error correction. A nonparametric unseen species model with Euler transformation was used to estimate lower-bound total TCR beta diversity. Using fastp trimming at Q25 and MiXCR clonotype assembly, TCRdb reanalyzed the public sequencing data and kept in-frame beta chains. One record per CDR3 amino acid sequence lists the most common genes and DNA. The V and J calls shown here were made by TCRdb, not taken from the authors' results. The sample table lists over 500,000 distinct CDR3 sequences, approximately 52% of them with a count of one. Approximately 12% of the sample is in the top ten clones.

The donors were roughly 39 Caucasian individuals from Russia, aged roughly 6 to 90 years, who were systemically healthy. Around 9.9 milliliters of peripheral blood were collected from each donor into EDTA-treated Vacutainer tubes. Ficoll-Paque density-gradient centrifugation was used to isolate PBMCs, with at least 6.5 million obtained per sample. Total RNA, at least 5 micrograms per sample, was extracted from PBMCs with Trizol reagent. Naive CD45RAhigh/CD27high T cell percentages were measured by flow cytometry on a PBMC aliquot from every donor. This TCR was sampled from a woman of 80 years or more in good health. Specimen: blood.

The CDR3 reads as follows: CASRKTREGYGNIQYF. The DNA sequence is as follows: TGTGCCAGCAGAAAGACGCGAGAGGGGTATGGAAACATTCAGTACTTC. This chain is built from TRBV2 and TRBJ2-4; the D assignment is uncertain and may be TRBD1 or TRBD2, with 5 bases supporting each. V gives up 6 bases and J gives up 6 bases, and the segment between their germline ends measures 21 bases. From the germline V gene, CDR1 is SNHLY and CDR2 is FYNNEI. The CDR3 spans 16 residues, from the cysteine through the phenylalanine. The read is trimmed to its CDR3 DNA, 48 bases read in frame from base 1.